This passage covers 18 T cell receptor beta chains from one sample sequenced in a study of T-cell memory formation after mild COVID-19. TCRdb re-derived calls from the 5' RACE reads in MiXCR, one entry per CDR3 protein. The profile covers over 350,000 distinct CDR3 sequences, with about 16% appearing a single time and around a fifth taken by the ten largest. The sequencing input was PBMCs or a T cell subset sorted from them (not recorded which). The origin of the receptors is a man aged 18 to 35 who had mild COVID-19 (a few samples of this study predate the infection). Cell type and time point are not known.

There are a few counts of this clonotype. The V and J genes are TRBV9 and TRBJ2-1, with D perhaps matching TRBD2 (7 bases). CDR1 and CDR2 (germline): SGDLS, YYNGEE. V was shortened by 0 bases and J by 9 bases, with 19 bases between the two germline ends. This CDR3 comprises 16 residues. The CDR3: CASSVGEGGPMSEQFF. The CDR3 nucleotides are TGTGCCAGCAGCGTAGGGGAGGGGGGGCCCATGAGTGAGCAGTTCTTC.

The chain combines TRBV7-2 with TRBJ2-1, with D possibly being TRBD1 or TRBD2 (7 bases each). Trimming left V 1 base short and J 12 bases short, with 13 bases between. The length of the CDR3 is 13 residues. Looked up from germline, CDR1 is SGHTA and CDR2 is FQGNSA. CDR3 nucleotide sequence: TGTGCCAGCAGCTTAGGGGAGGGGGACAGGCAGTTCTTC. This encodes CASSLGEGDRQFF.

This clonotype showed up just a few times. The CDR3 loop reads CASSRTESSYEQYV. DNA of the CDR3: TGTGCCAGCTCCCGGACAGAGAGCTCCTACGAGCAGTACGTC. The gene calls are TRBV7-9 and TRBJ2-7, with D possibly matching TRBD1 (6 bases). Germline CDR1 reads SEHNR; CDR2 reads FQNEAQ (reference sequence). This CDR3 spans 14 amino acids. V lost 8 bases to trimming and J lost 0 bases, with 14 bases between them.

This clonotype was counted a few times. The rearrangement links TRBV4-3 to TRBJ2-3; possible D gene TRBD1, 6 bases. The CDR3 loop spans 16 amino acids. The germline V and J ends were trimmed by 0 bases and 5 bases, with 15 bases remaining between them. In germline, CDR1 is LGHNA, CDR2 YSLEER. CDR3 nucleotides: TGCGCCAGCAGCCAAGATAGTAACAGGGCCGGAGATACGCAGTATTTT. Translation: CASSQDSNRAGDTQYF.

This rearrangement joins TRBV7-9 to TRBJ1-5, with TRBD1 matching 9 bases. J gave up 7 bases and V 5 bases, and 6 bases lay outside the gene matches. CDR1 and CDR2 from the germline V gene are SEHNR and FQNEAQ (reference sequence). This CDR3 comprises 14 residues. This CDR3 reads CASSPGQGTQPQHF. The CDR3, as DNA: TGTGCCAGCAGCCCAGGACAGGGGACCCAGCCCCAGCATTTT.

This clonotype was observed a handful of times. The CDR3 DNA reads TGTGCCAGCAGCCCCGGGACTAGCGAGGCCAAAAACATTCAGTACTTC. It specifies CASSPGTSEAKNIQYF. The J gene is TRBJ2-4, the V gene TRBV7-2; 10 bases agree with TRBD2. Germline trimming cut 5 bases from V and 1 base from J; bases unmatched to any gene: 5. Germline CDR1 and CDR2: SGHTA and FQGNSA. This CDR3 is built from 16 residues.

The table lists this clonotype with a few counts. V is TRBV9 and J is TRBJ2-5, with 15 bases lining up with TRBD2. The germline V gene encodes CDR1 SGDLS and CDR2 YYNGEE. This CDR3 has 17 amino acids. V lost 2 bases and J lost 5; bases outside the gene matches: 7. In DNA form, the CDR3 reads TGTGCCAGCAGCGTCGGGACTAGCGGGGGGCCCAGGGAGACCCAGTACTTC. Its translation: CASSVGTSGGPRETQYF.

This clonotype occurred a few times. The V gene is TRBV20-1, the J gene TRBJ1-5; weak D call: TRBD1 (6 bases). Germline values: CDR1 DFQATT, CDR2 SNEGSKA (reference sequence). The CDR3 is 15 amino acids. The V and J ends lost 2 bases and 0 bases respectively, with 11 bases between them. The CDR3 loop is CSARPRTVSNQPQHF. DNA of the CDR3: TGCAGTGCTAGACCCCGGACAGTTAGCAATCAGCCCCAGCATTTT.

V gene TRBV20-1 combines with J gene TRBJ2-7, with D tentatively TRBD2 (5 bases). The CDR3 extends over 13 amino acids. V lost 1 base to trimming and J lost 2 bases, with 9 bases between them. Germline loops: CDR1 DFQATT, CDR2 SNEGSKA (reference sequence). In DNA form, the CDR3 reads TGCAGTGCTAGAGGAGGGAAAGCCTACGAGCAGTACGTC. Amino acid sequence: CSARGGKAYEQYV.

The chain recombines TRBV7-2 with TRBJ1-1, with a weak D call TRBD1 (5 bases). There are 15 residues in the CDR3. Trimming shortened V by 1 base and J by 6 bases, and 15 bases separated the two germline ends. Germline V gene data show CDR1 as SGHTA and CDR2 as FQGNSA. The CDR3 bases are TGTGCCAGCAGCTTAGTGGCACCTCGGGGGGCTGAAGCTTTCTTT. It is translated as CASSLVAPRGAEAFF.

This clonotype was counted only a few times. The V gene is TRBV6-6, the J gene TRBJ2-2, with D tentatively TRBD1 (5 bases). The germline V gene has CDR1 MNHNY and CDR2 SVGAGI (reference sequence). The V and J ends lost 6 bases and 4 bases respectively, with 12 bases between them. This CDR3 is 14 amino acids long. CDR3 sequence (DNA): TGTGCCAGCAGAGGGGTTCGATTCACCGGGGAGCTGTTTTTT. It specifies CASRGVRFTGELFF.

This clonotype was counted only a few times. The genes are TRBV5-1 and TRBJ1-1; no definite D call. V gave up 0 bases and J gave up 0 bases, with 18 bases separating them. Germline-derived CDR1 and CDR2 are SGHRS and YFSETQ. The CDR3 sequence is 18 residues long. CDR3 region: CASSLGFGWGFLNTEAFF. In DNA form, the CDR3 reads TGCGCCAGCAGCTTGGGTTTCGGATGGGGATTCCTGAACACTGAAGCTTTCTTT. The complete variable domain, with remaining parts taken from reference TRBV5-1 and TRBJ1-1, reads KAGVTQTPRYLIKTRGQQVTLSCSPISGHRSVSWYQQTPGQGLQFLFEYFSETQRNKGNFPGRFSGRQFSNSRSEMNVSTLELGDSALYLCASSLGFGWGFLNTEAFFGQGTRLTVV.

This clonotype has a handful of counts. V is TRBV7-2 and J is TRBJ1-5, with D uncertain. The CDR3 length is 15 residues. CDR1 is SGHTA, CDR2 FQGNSA, per germline. V lost 2 bases and J 1 base, leaving 9 bases between the germline ends. CDR3 protein: CASSLLGRSNQPQHF. The CDR3 DNA reads as TGTGCCAGCAGCTTATTGGGCAGAAGCAATCAGCCCCAGCATTTT.

The chain employs TRBV2 and TRBJ2-7; weak D call: TRBD1 (5 bases). Germline values: CDR1 SNHLY, CDR2 FYNNEI. The V gene lost 11 bases and the J gene lost 0 bases, with 14 bases spanning the gap. This CDR3 region has 13 residues. As DNA, the CDR3 is TGTGCCGCAACTAAACAGGACTCCTACGAGCAGTACTTC. Translating it yields CAATKQDSYEQYF.

V usage is TRBV25-1 and J usage is TRBJ1-5; unclear D gene. Germline V gene lookup returns CDR1 MGHDK and CDR2 SYGVNS. CDR3 size: 16 residues. The V gene lost 3 bases and the J gene lost 2 bases, with 14 bases spanning the gap. The DNA for the CDR3 is TGTGCCAGCAGTGATTCGGGGTCGTATGGCAATCAGCCCCAGCATTTT. This encodes CASSDSGSYGNQPQHF.

V gene TRBV7-2 combines with J gene TRBJ2-5; the match to TRBD2 covers 7 bases. The CDR3 is 14 amino acids. CDR1 and CDR2 from the germline V gene are SGHTA and FQGNSA. J lost 5 bases, V lost 5 bases, and 8 bases had no gene match. This chain's CDR3 is CASSTTSTLETQYF. DNA for the CDR3: TGTGCCAGCAGCACGACTAGCACCCTGGAGACCCAGTACTTC.

This sequence joins TRBV20-1 and TRBJ2-3, with no clear D. This CDR3 region has 14 residues. V was shortened by 0 bases and J by 0 bases, with 7 bases between the two germline ends. Germline assignment: CDR1 DFQATT and CDR2 SNEGSKA (reference sequence). The CDR3 is CSARDRPSTDTQYF. CDR3 DNA: TGCAGTGCTAGAGATAGGCCTAGCACAGATACGCAGTATTTT.

In this sample, this clonotype turned up a few times. V is TRBV6-5 and J is TRBJ2-3, with TRBD2 matching 8 bases. V trimming: 0 bases; J trimming: 6 bases; junction bases outside the gene matches: 11. Germline-derived CDR1 and CDR2 are MNHEY and SVGAGI. The CDR3 is 17 residues long. The CDR3 nucleotides are TGTGCCAGCAGTTACTCAACATTCGGGAGGGGGGATGATACGCAGTATTTT. Translated: CASSYSTFGRGDDTQYF.